Below, 16 T cell receptor beta chains from the same sample are listed, as sequenced in a study of blood T cell repertoires in COVID-19. TCRdb keeps only in-frame clones here, not all; method: immunoSEQ multiplex PCR. The sample includes about 290,000 clones, 85% of them seen just once. Sequenced sample: peripheral blood. Receptors originate from a woman aged 50 to 60 with active or convalescent COVID-19.

This clone occurred many times. The CDR3 loop is CASSLAGSGELFF. CDR3 in DNA: TGTGCCAGCAGTTTAGCCGGGTCCGGGGAGCTGTTTTTT. The rearrangement links TRBV12-3 or TRBV12-4 to TRBJ2-2; D is unclear. V lost 0 bases and J lost 6, with 5 bases in between. The CDR3 runs to 13 residues.

The chain combines TRBV7-9 with TRBJ1-5; 8 nucleotides line up with TRBD1. Germline V gene data show CDR1 as SEHNR and CDR2 as FQNEAQ (reference sequence). V lost 5 bases, J lost 0 bases, and 15 bases stayed unmatched. The CDR3 spans 19 residues. CDR3 amino acids: CASSPNGAGGRNSNQPQHF. In nucleotides, the CDR3 is TGTGCCAGCAGCCCTAACGGAGCAGGGGGCAGAAATAGCAATCAGCCCCAGCATTTT.

Notes on this clone: Other DNA sequences within the sample encode an identical CDR3. The chain couples TRBV19 to TRBJ2-5, with 8 bases lining up with TRBD1. There are 14 residues in the CDR3. Germline CDR1 reads LNHDA; CDR2 reads SQIVND (reference sequence). With 3 bases clipped from V and 4 bases from J, the junction kept 4 bases outside the gene matches. The CDR3 coding sequence is TGTGCCAGTAGTATTACAGGGGGTGGAGAGACCCAGTACTTC. Translated: CASSITGGGETQYF.

This chain joins TRBV2 and TRBJ2-3; 8 nucleotides line up with TRBD2. The CDR3 loop spans 11 amino acids. J lost 6 bases, V lost 11 bases, and 4 bases had no gene match. Germline lookup yields CDR1 SNHLY and CDR2 FYNNEI. CDR3 sequence (DNA): TGTGCCGCGGGGGGCGAGGATACGCAGTATTTT. It is translated as CAAGGEDTQYF.

V gene TRBV3-1 (or the pseudogene TRBV3-2) combines with J gene TRBJ1-1; D might be TRBD1 (5 bases). V shed 5 bases and J shed 2 bases, with 12 bases lying between them. CDR1 is LGHDT and CDR2 is YNNKEL in the germline V gene (reference sequence). The CDR3 covers 14 residues. In DNA, the CDR3 is TGTGCCAGCAGCTTAGGGGCCGGAAACACTGAAGCTTTCTTT. This codes for CASSLGAGNTEAFF.

V gene TRBV6-5 combines with J gene TRBJ2-3, with D possibly TRBD1 on 5 matching bases. Germline lookup yields CDR1 MNHEY and CDR2 SVGAGI. This CDR3 is built from 15 residues. V gave up 6 bases and J gave up 1 base, with 14 bases separating them. DNA for the CDR3: TGTGCCAGCAGCCTTGAAGGGGTCGGCACAGATACGCAGTATTTT. Its translation is CASSLEGVGTDTQYF.

This clone was seen a few times. The chain uses TRBV19 and TRBJ2-3, with TRBD2 identical over 7 bases. V lost 8 bases and J lost 3; bases outside the gene matches: 5. CDR3 size: 13 residues. CDR1 is LNHDA, CDR2 SQIVND, per germline (reference sequence). The CDR3 bases are TGTGCCAGTCAGCGGGGCCAGACAGATACGCAGTATTTT. It codes for CASQRGQTDTQYF.

The chain combines TRBV29-1 with TRBJ2-1; unclear D gene. There are 10 residues in the CDR3. The V gene's germline CDR1 is SQVTM and CDR2 ANQGSEA. Trimming left V 5 bases short and J 8 bases short, with 7 bases between. The CDR3 DNA follows: TGCAGCGTTTTTTTCTATGAGCAGTTCTTC. It encodes CSVFFYEQFF.

This rearrangement joins TRBV6-5 to TRBJ1-4; D perhaps matches TRBD1 (6 bases). This CDR3 region has 15 residues. Germline assignment: CDR1 MNHEY and CDR2 SVGAGI. V shed 2 bases and J shed 1 base, with 8 bases lying between them. For the CDR3, the DNA is TGTGCCAGCAGTTACACCAGGGGAACTAATGAAAAACTGTTTTTT. This encodes CASSYTRGTNEKLFF.

The CDR3 loop reads CASSNPGLAGVTQYF. DNA of the CDR3: TGTGCCAGCAGTAACCCGGGACTAGCGGGAGTTACGCAGTATTTT. The chain has TRBV2 and TRBJ2-3; 14 bases map to TRBD2. Losses at the gene ends were 5 bases for V and 8 bases for J; bases not matched to a gene: 6. The CDR3 spans 15 residues. Germline CDR1 SNHLY, CDR2 FYNNEI.

The V call is TRBV5-4, the J call TRBJ2-7; 12 bases match TRBD2. With V trimmed by 3 bases and J by 1 base, 5 bases remained unmatched. Germline CDR1 SGHNT, CDR2 YYREEE (reference sequence). The CDR3 extends over 16 amino acids. CDR3 sequence reads: CASSSDTSGGSYEQYF. The CDR3 DNA follows: TGTGCCAGCAGCTCCGATACTAGCGGGGGGTCCTACGAGCAGTACTTC.

The chain joins TRBV5-4 to TRBJ2-5, with D perhaps TRBD1 (6 bases). V dropped 4 bases and J dropped 0 bases, with 7 bases sitting between them. CDR3 length: 13 amino acids. Germline lookup yields CDR1 SGHNT and CDR2 YYREEE (reference sequence). CDR3 nucleotide sequence: TGTGCCAGCAGCAGGGACAACCAAGAGACCCAGTACTTC. Protein: CASSRDNQETQYF.

The rearrangement links TRBV7-9 to TRBJ2-1, with 7 positions matching TRBD1. Per germline, CDR1 SEHNR and CDR2 FQNEAQ (reference sequence). CDR3 length equals 14 residues. Trimming at V came to 1 base and at J to 7 bases, leaving 4 bases not matched to a gene. The DNA for the CDR3 is TGTGCCAGCAGCTTAGTCCGCAGGGGGAATGAGCAGTTCTTC. The encoded protein is CASSLVRRGNEQFF.

Written as DNA, the CDR3 is TGTGCCAGCAGCCAAGAACAAGCGGGAAGGTACGAGCAGTACTTC. As protein: CASSQEQAGRYEQYF. J is TRBJ2-7 and V is TRBV4-2; 7 nucleotides line up with TRBD2. Germline V CDR1 and CDR2: LGHNA, YNFKEQ. There are 15 residues in the CDR3. With V trimmed by 0 bases and J by 4 bases, 6 bases remained unmatched.

The rearrangement joins TRBV18 to TRBJ2-1; perhaps TRBD2 as D (7 bases). The V gene's germline CDR1 is KGHSH and CDR2 LQKENI. Deletions cut 2 bases from V and 4 bases from J, with 18 bases between. This CDR3 has 17 amino acids. The CDR3 DNA is TGTGCCAGCTCACCAAAATCCCGGGGGGCCCCTTACAATGAGCAGTTCTTC. It yields the protein CASSPKSRGAPYNEQFF.

The rearrangement uses TRBV7-9 and TRBJ2-3; 7 positions agree with TRBD1. CDR3 length: 14 residues. V dropped 3 bases and J dropped 4; count of bases not matched to a gene: 4. CDR1 is SEHNR and CDR2 is FQNEAQ in the germline V gene (reference sequence). The chain's CDR3 is CASSFDRASDTQYF. CDR3 coding DNA: TGTGCCAGCAGCTTTGACAGGGCATCAGATACGCAGTATTTT.